The clone carrying this T cell receptor beta chain was seen once. Its antigen is undetermined. This record comes from a study of graft-versus-host responses after intestinal transplantation. The wider study: The recipients all started with anti-thymocyte globulin induction and then took tacrolimus and steroids for 3 to 4 years.

Germline lookup yields CDR1 MNHEY and CDR2 SMNVEV (reference sequence). Trimming shortened V by 5 bases and J by 6 bases, and 12 bases separated the two germline ends. This CDR3 has 13 residues. Clones were sequenced by immunoSEQ multiplex PCR, and TCRdb holds only the in-frame ones, with some missing. This sample has over 65,000 clones, with 80% to 95% found just once. Whole-study results and caveats: Early HvG declines after transplant were associated with peak circulating GvH clone levels.

The chain recombines TRBV27 with TRBJ2-3; TRBD1 is a possible D gene (6 bases). This sequence originates from a human patient who received an intestinal transplant, so some T cells may come from the graft donor. Source: PBMCs, taken 98 days after intestinal transplantation. The CDR3 reads CASSPSRGDTQYF. The CDR3 coding sequence is TGTGCCAGCAGTCCGTCCAGGGGTGATACGCAGTATTTT.